The T cell receptor beta chain under discussion was sequenced for a study of post-analysis software for immune sequencing data (dated by TCRdb to the mid-2010s). With regard to the full study: The recorded disease courses included relapsing-remitting, secondary progressive and progressive-relapsing multiple sclerosis, and some patients had no subtype annotation. The patient repertoires were set against roughly eleven previously published healthy control repertoires from donors whose ages ranged from 6 to 25 years. A subset of samples was prepared in parallel using single-end sample barcoding, then pooled and co-amplified after Illumina adapter ligation.

Sequences SQVTM (CDR1) and ANQGSEA (CDR2) are obtained from the germline V gene. V loses 6 bases at its end and J loses 11 bases; junction bases beyond the gene matches: 9. Inclusive of the bounding cysteine and phenylalanine, the CDR3 is 11 residues long. Only the CDR3 portion is preserved as DNA: 33 bases, with reading frame beginning at the first base. Paper-wide results and their limitations: Strong co-clustering of samples prepared in the same batch was shown by direct clustering with F measure, prompting a batch-effect correction. Normalized Chao1 diversity was significantly lower in multiple sclerosis patients than controls, suggesting substantial peripheral T-cell clonal expansion. Patients showed significantly higher frequencies than controls for roughly five TRBV segments, among them TRBV5-6, TRBV5-1 and TRBV20-1. The multiple sclerosis patient group was slightly younger than the control group.

The library was obtained by PCR. Sequencing instrument: Illumina HiSeq 2500. To reduce PCR and sequencing biases, unique molecular identifiers were incorporated into the TCR beta cDNA libraries. Roughly 0.5 million cDNA molecules were obtained per 1 to 10 million input T cells, so each molecule approximated one T cell. The same protocol used for the earlier healthy control dataset was applied to prepare and sequence the patient libraries. Within a given batch, samples were prepared together, multiplexed and sequenced on the same HiSeq lane. On the authors' methods: MIGEC was used to process the raw barcoded reads, and molecular identifier groups with only a single read were discarded before consensus assembly and CDR3 extraction. Clonotype tables were post-analysed with VDJtools, normalizing diversity by down-sampling all datasets to the smallest sample size. To correct batch-related cross-sample contamination, repertoire overlap clustering matched CDR3 amino acid sequences but not nucleotide sequences. TCRdb reworked the public reads: Q25 trimming with fastp, MiXCR clone assembly, productive beta chains retained. CDR3 protein sequences are deduplicated, and each keeps its most common genes and DNA. The V and J calls and clone size come from TCRdb's table, not from the authors' own analysis. The sample table lists about 770,000 distinct CDR3 sequences, about 45% of them with a count of one. Clones ranked in the top ten supply around 4.7% of the sample.

About this clonotype itself: It has no known antigen specificity. No base qualities exist here, and no much larger clone lies one base off it.

To demonstrate the VDJtools post-analysis software, the study profiled TCR beta repertoires from the peripheral blood of 13 young patients with multiple sclerosis. The multiple sclerosis patients were children and adolescents between roughly 6 and 17 years of age. Material: blood. The sequence was obtained from a girl between 10 and 17 years old with multiple sclerosis. The sequence links TRBV29-1 to TRBJ1-2; TRBD1 agrees with 7 junctional bases. The CDR3 in this case is CSVEGAPGYTF. The sequence in DNA is TGCAGCGTAGAGGGGGCCCCAGGGTACACCTTC.